Listed here are 22 T cell receptor beta chains from one sample, sequenced in a study of control samples from healthy donors and cancer patients. The data were produced by immunoSEQ multiplex PCR, yet TCRdb's version contains in-frame clones alone and is incomplete. The table shows tens of thousands of clones, with roughly 86% occurring only once. Sequenced sample: blood. The receptors come from a woman aged 45-65 years in good health.

CDR3 nucleotide sequence: TGTGCCAGCAGCTTTGGAGGTGCTGGAAACACCATATATTTT. The encoded protein is CASSFGGAGNTIYF. This chain links TRBV5-4 with TRBJ1-3; no reliable D call. The V and J ends lost 2 bases and 2 bases respectively, with 8 bases between them. The CDR3 contains 14 residues. The germline V gene has CDR1 SGHNT and CDR2 YYREEE (reference sequence).

The V gene is TRBV28, the J gene TRBJ2-7; D remains ambiguous. The germline gives CDR1 MDHEN, CDR2 SYDVKM. Trimming removed 4 bases at V and 0 bases at J, with 7 bases between. The CDR3 contains 13 residues. CDR3 nucleotides: TGTGCCAGCAGTTACACCCCCTCCTACGAGCAGTACTTC. Its translation: CASSYTPSYEQYF.

The chain has TRBV28 and TRBJ1-5, with D tentatively TRBD1 (5 bases). The length of the CDR3 is 15 residues. Germline-derived CDR1 and CDR2 are MDHEN and SYDVKM. Trimming stripped 6 bases from V and 7 bases from J, with 19 bases between. Here the CDR3 reads CASRQETSGNQPQHF. CDR3 nucleotide sequence: TGTGCCAGCAGGCAAGAGACCTCAGGGAACCAGCCCCAGCATTTT.

The chain couples TRBV20-1 to TRBJ2-1; 10 nucleotides match TRBD2. This CDR3 has 14 residues. V shed 3 bases, J shed 6 bases, and the junction held 5 bases outside the gene matches. CDR1 is DFQATT, CDR2 SNEGSKA, per germline (reference sequence). The CDR3 nucleotides are TGCAGTGCTAGTGGGCTAGCGGGAGTCAATGAGCAGTTCTTC. It yields the protein CSASGLAGVNEQFF.

V and J are TRBV5-1 and TRBJ1-1; 7 bases line up with TRBD1. Germline CDR1 SGHRS, CDR2 YFSETQ. CDR3 length: 14 amino acids. Unmatched junction bases numbered 8, after V lost 4 bases and J lost 5 bases. The DNA of the CDR3 is TGCGCCAGCAGCCAATATCAGGGGGAAACTGAAGCTTTCTTT. This sequence encodes CASSQYQGETEAFF.

DNA for the CDR3: TGTGCCAGCAGCGTTTCGGACGCTTCTGGAAACACCATATATTTT. Amino acid sequence: CASSVSDASGNTIYF. The chain is built from TRBV9 and TRBJ1-3, with unresolved D. The CDR3 contains 15 residues. The V end was cut by 2 bases, the J end by 1 base, with 10 bases between. Germline V CDR1 and CDR2: SGDLS, YYNGEE.

The V and J genes are TRBV7-2 and TRBJ1-1; TRBD1 agrees at 7 bases. V lost 3 bases and J lost 1; bases outside the gene matches: 14. The CDR3 runs 18 residues. Germline CDR1 reads SGHTA; CDR2 reads FQGNSA. The chain's CDR3 is CASSFRFYRHRGNTEAFF. As DNA, the CDR3 is TGTGCCAGCAGCTTCAGATTCTATCGGCACAGGGGGAACACTGAAGCTTTCTTT.

The CDR3 loop is CASSSTTSSNQPQHF. The CDR3 DNA is TGTGCCAGTAGTTCGACGACGTCTAGCAATCAGCCCCAGCATTTT. V gene TRBV19 combines with J gene TRBJ1-5; D unresolved. Trimming took 5 bases from V and 0 from J, leaving 11 bases between them. CDR3 size: 15 residues. Per the germline V gene, CDR1 is LNHDA and CDR2 is SQIVND (reference sequence).

The chain couples TRBV21-1 to TRBJ1-1; the table names TRBD1, a call not compared with the DNA. TRBV21-1 is reported as a pseudogene. The CDR3 covers 18 residues. The CDR3, as DNA: TGTGCCAGCAGCAAAGAGGCTACCCGGACACATATGAACACTGAAGCTTTCTTT. This encodes CASSKEATRTHMNTEAFF.

This sequence joins TRBV19 and TRBJ1-4, with 7 bases matching TRBD1. Germline CDR1 LNHDA, CDR2 SQIVND (reference sequence). This CDR3 comprises 16 residues. Unmatched junction bases numbered 8, after V lost 3 bases and J lost 4 bases. DNA of the CDR3: TGTGCCAGTAGTATTGGGGCAGGGGGAGATAATGAAAAACTGTTTTTT. Translation: CASSIGAGGDNEKLFF.

The chain uses TRBV2 and TRBJ2-7, with unresolved D. Trimming left V 3 bases short and J 6 bases short, with 15 bases between. Germline V lookup: CDR1 SNHLY, CDR2 FYNNEI. This CDR3 has 14 residues. The CDR3 DNA reads TGTGCCAGCAGTGACTTCTTGATAATGGGCGAGCAGTACTTC. Protein sequence: CASSDFLIMGEQYF.

The rearrangement uses TRBV6-5 and TRBJ1-2, with TRBD1 matching 7 bases. J gave up 14 bases and V 2 bases, and 8 bases lay outside the gene matches. Germline-derived CDR1 and CDR2 are MNHEY and SVGAGI. The CDR3 is made up of 12 amino acids. Here the CDR3 reads CASSYTTGELTF. CDR3 nucleotide sequence: TGTGCCAGCAGTTACACCACAGGGGAGCTTACCTTC.

This clone was counted a few times. The rearrangement links TRBV5-6 to TRBJ1-2; tentative D call: TRBD1 (5 bases). Germline lookup yields CDR1 SGHDT and CDR2 YYEEEE. This CDR3 spans 16 amino acids. V was shortened by 2 bases and J by 0 bases, with 14 bases between the two germline ends. The CDR3 DNA is TGTGCCAGCAGCTTCACGGGGGGGAACACTAACTATGGCTACACCTTC. Its translation is CASSFTGGNTNYGYTF.

The chain recombines TRBV2 with TRBJ1-5; possibly TRBD1 for D (5 bases). Between the trimmed V and J ends, which lost 8 bases and 2 bases, there was a span of 16 bases. This CDR3 has 15 amino acids. Germline V CDR1 and CDR2: SNHLY, FYNNEI. The CDR3 sequence: CASSIIGGGNQPQHF. CDR3 DNA sequence: TGTGCCAGCTCTATTATAGGAGGGGGCAATCAGCCCCAGCATTTT.

V is TRBV28 and J is TRBJ2-7; TRBD2 might be the D (5 bases). Trimming cost V 5 bases and J 4 bases, with 15 bases left between them. The germline CDR1 and CDR2 sequences are MDHEN and SYDVKM. The CDR3 runs 14 residues. CDR3 protein: CASSPYPGSYEQYF. The CDR3 DNA follows: TGTGCCAGCAGTCCCTATCCGGGATCTTACGAGCAGTACTTC.

The rearrangement uses TRBV19 and TRBJ1-2, with 7 bases aligning to TRBD1. V trimming: 3 bases; J trimming: 8 bases; junction bases outside the gene matches: 9. The germline V gene encodes CDR1 LNHDA and CDR2 SQIVND (reference sequence). CDR3 size: 14 residues. The CDR3 reads CASSISGTVWGYTF. CDR3 DNA sequence: TGTGCCAGTAGTATTTCAGGGACAGTCTGGGGCTACACCTTC.

The chain has TRBV9 and TRBJ1-4; D not certain. Trimming removed 8 bases at V and 8 bases at J, with 22 bases between. CDR3 size: 15 residues. The germline CDR1 and CDR2 sequences are SGDLS and YYNGEE. The CDR3 loop is CARQEMWAWGEKLFF. CDR3 DNA: TGTGCCAGGCAAGAGATGTGGGCTTGGGGAGAAAAACTGTTTTTT.

CDR3 sequence reads: CATSDPVQGFTQYF. DNA of the CDR3: TGTGCCACCAGTGATCCCGTACAGGGGTTTACGCAGTATTTT. This chain uses TRBV24-1 with TRBJ2-3; 7 positions match TRBD1. The V segment lost 3 bases and the J segment 8 bases; nucleotides outside the gene matches: 7. The CDR3 length is 14 residues. Germline lookup yields CDR1 KGHDR and CDR2 SFDVKD.

V and J are TRBV9 and TRBJ1-3; 7 bases align to TRBD1. Looked up from germline, CDR1 is SGDLS and CDR2 is YYNGEE. The junction had 6 bases not matched to a gene; V was cut back by 0 bases and J by 6 bases. This CDR3 has 15 amino acids. The chain's CDR3 is CASSVGQGGPNTIYF. The CDR3 DNA sequence: TGTGCCAGCAGCGTAGGACAGGGTGGTCCAAACACCATATATTTT. Full variable domain (outside the CDR3, taken from reference TRBV9 and TRBJ1-3): DSGVTQTPKHLITATGQRVTLRCSPRSGDLSVYWYQQSLDQGLQFLIQYYNGEERAKGNILERFSAQQFPDLHSELNLSSLELGDSALYFCASSVGQGGPNTIYFGEGSWLTVV.

The gene calls are TRBV28 and TRBJ1-2; D not resolved. Germline V lookup: CDR1 MDHEN, CDR2 SYDVKM. This CDR3 has 19 residues. V was trimmed by 5 bases and J by 1 base, leaving 26 bases between them. This CDR3 reads CASSTTIDRFLKHNYGYTF. CDR3 coding DNA: TGTGCCAGCAGTACCACAATCGACCGATTCCTGAAACATAACTATGGCTACACCTTC.

The chain is built from TRBV6-2 or TRBV6-3 and TRBJ2-1, with TRBD1 matching 9 bases. The ends lost 2 bases at V and 6 bases at J; junction bases unmatched: 2. The length of the CDR3 is 14 residues. Per the germline V gene, CDR1 is MNHEY and CDR2 is SVGEGT. Written as DNA, the CDR3 is TGTGCCAGCAGTTACGGGACAGGGCGCAATGAGCAGTTCTTC. It yields the protein CASSYGTGRNEQFF.

The V and J genes are TRBV7-2 and TRBJ2-7, with TRBD2 matching over 12 bases. This CDR3 contains 16 residues. J lost 3 bases, V lost 1 base, and 4 bases had no gene match. Per the germline V gene, CDR1 is SGHTA and CDR2 is FQGNSA. The CDR3: CASSLELAGGNYEQYF. In DNA form, the CDR3 reads TGTGCCAGCAGCTTAGAACTAGCGGGAGGCAACTACGAGCAGTACTTC. The full variable domain, with the rest looked up from reference TRBV7-2 and TRBJ2-7, is GAGVSQSPSNKVTEKGKDVELRCDPISGHTALYWYRQSLGQGLEFLIYFQGNSAPDKSGLPSDRFSAERTGGSVSTLTIQRTQQEDSAVYLCASSLELAGGNYEQYFGPGTRLTVT.